The 7 T cell receptor beta chains below come from one sample, sequenced in a study of early T cells in non-severe SARS-CoV-2 infection. TCRdb re-derived calls from the 5' RACE reads in MiXCR, one entry per CDR3 protein. The sample has over 35,000 distinct CDR3 sequences, about 6% seen once. The sequencing here drew on whole blood, taken at baseline. The receptors were sampled from an adult who was a healthcare worker with PCR-confirmed SARS-CoV-2 infection or an uninfected control (not recorded which).

The rearrangement joins TRBV20-1 to TRBJ1-1; D perhaps matches TRBD1 (5 bases). The germline V gene encodes CDR1 DFQATT and CDR2 SNEGSKA (reference sequence). V lost 0 bases and J 6 bases, leaving 8 bases between the germline ends. The CDR3 has 12 amino acids. CDR3: CSAREGGSEAFF. The CDR3 bases are TGCAGTGCTAGAGAGGGGGGGTCTGAAGCTTTCTTT.

This clonotype was found many times. V is TRBV20-1 and J is TRBJ2-2; D call uncertain. This CDR3 region has 11 residues. Trimming cost V 8 bases and J 0 bases, with 4 bases left between them. Germline assignment: CDR1 DFQATT and CDR2 SNEGSKA (reference sequence). The CDR3 loop is CSSSNTGELFF. In DNA form, the CDR3 reads TGCAGTTCTTCGAACACCGGGGAGCTGTTTTTT.

This clonotype was recorded at least ten times. The chain couples TRBV28 to TRBJ2-7, with 8 nucleotides matching TRBD2. The ends lost 5 bases at V and 7 bases at J; junction bases unmatched: 16. This CDR3 has 16 amino acids. Germline V lookup: CDR1 MDHEN, CDR2 SYDVKM. CDR3: CASSGRLARELWEQYF. The CDR3 DNA sequence: TGTGCCAGCAGTGGACGACTAGCGAGGGAGTTATGGGAGCAGTACTTC. The full variable domain, rest sourced from reference TRBV28 and TRBJ2-7, is DVKVTQSSRYLVKRTGEKVFLECVQDMDHENMFWYRQDPGLGLRLIYFSYDVKMKEKGDIPEGYSVSREKKERFSLILESASTNQTSMYLCASSGRLARELWEQYFGPGTRLTVT.

V usage is TRBV4-3 and J usage is TRBJ1-2; D not resolved. Germline V gene lookup returns CDR1 LGHNA and CDR2 YSLEER. This CDR3 is built from 15 residues. Trimming took 4 bases from V and 6 from J, leaving 18 bases between them. In nucleotides, the CDR3 is TGCGCCAGCAGCCTAGGACTTAGGGCACTCGATGGCTACACCTTC. Protein: CASSLGLRALDGYTF.

This clonotype has a count of ten or more. The chain links TRBV7-3 to TRBJ1-5; no definite D call. From germline, CDR1 is SGHTA and CDR2 FQGTGA. V was shortened by 2 bases and J by 5 bases, with 7 bases between the two germline ends. This CDR3 contains 13 residues. The CDR3 region has the DNA TGTGCCAGCAGCTTAGACGGTTATCAGCCCCAGCATTTT. This encodes CASSLDGYQPQHF.

This clonotype was seen repeatedly, ten times or more. This chain joins TRBV6-5 and TRBJ1-2, with D perhaps matching TRBD1 (5 bases). V lost 6 bases to trimming and J lost 6 bases, with 17 bases between them. This CDR3 region has 14 residues. Per the germline V gene, CDR1 is MNHEY and CDR2 is SVGAGI. CDR3 sequence: CASSLTVTTDGYTF. CDR3 sequence (DNA): TGTGCCAGCAGCCTGACAGTAACTACCGATGGCTACACCTTC.

This clonotype was recorded at least ten times. The CDR3 DNA reads as TGCAGCTCGTCAGGGGCGGGTCGGGCCAATGAGCAGTTCTTC. This codes for CSSSGAGRANEQFF. This rearrangement joins TRBV29-1 to TRBJ2-1; D might be TRBD1 (6 bases). V lost 8 bases and J lost 6, with 20 bases in between. This CDR3 spans 14 amino acids. Per the germline V gene, CDR1 is SQVTM and CDR2 is ANQGSEA.